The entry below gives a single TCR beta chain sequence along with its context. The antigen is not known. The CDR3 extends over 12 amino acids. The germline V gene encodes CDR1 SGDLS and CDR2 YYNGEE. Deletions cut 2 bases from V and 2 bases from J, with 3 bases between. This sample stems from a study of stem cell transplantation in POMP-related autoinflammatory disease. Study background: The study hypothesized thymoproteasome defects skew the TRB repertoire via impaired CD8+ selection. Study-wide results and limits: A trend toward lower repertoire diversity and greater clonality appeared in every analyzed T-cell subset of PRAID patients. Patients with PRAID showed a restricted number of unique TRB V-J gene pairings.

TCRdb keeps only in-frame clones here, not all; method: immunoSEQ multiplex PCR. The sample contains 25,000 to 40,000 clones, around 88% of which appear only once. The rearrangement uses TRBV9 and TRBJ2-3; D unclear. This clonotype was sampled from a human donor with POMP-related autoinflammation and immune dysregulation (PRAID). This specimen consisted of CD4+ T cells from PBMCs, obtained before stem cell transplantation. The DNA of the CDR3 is TGTGCCAGCAGCGTCCACACAGATACGCAGTATTTT. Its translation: CASSVHTDTQYF.